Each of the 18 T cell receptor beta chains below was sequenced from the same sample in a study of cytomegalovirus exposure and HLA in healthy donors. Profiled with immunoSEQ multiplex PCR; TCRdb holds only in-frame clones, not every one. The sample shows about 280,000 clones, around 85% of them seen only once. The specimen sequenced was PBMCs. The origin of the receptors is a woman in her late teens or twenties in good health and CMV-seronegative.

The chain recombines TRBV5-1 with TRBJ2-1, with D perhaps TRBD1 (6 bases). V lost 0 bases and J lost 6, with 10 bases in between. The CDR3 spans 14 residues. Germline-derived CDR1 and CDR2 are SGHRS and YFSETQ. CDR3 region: CASSLATGTNEQFF. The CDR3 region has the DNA TGCGCCAGCAGCTTGGCCACAGGGACCAATGAGCAGTTCTTC.

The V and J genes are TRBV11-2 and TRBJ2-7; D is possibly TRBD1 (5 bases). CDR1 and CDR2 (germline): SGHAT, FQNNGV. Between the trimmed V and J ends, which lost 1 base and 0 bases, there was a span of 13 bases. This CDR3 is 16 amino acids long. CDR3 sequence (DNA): TGTGCCAGCAGCTTAGTAGACAGCCGATTCTCCTACGAGCAGTACTTC. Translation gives CASSLVDSRFSYEQYF.

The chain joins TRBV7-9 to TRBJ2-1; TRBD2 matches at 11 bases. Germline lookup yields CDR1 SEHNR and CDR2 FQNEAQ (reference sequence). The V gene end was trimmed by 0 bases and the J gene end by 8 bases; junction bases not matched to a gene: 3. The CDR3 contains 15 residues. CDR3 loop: CASSLALAGGDEQFF. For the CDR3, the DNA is TGTGCCAGCAGCTTAGCCCTAGCGGGAGGCGATGAGCAGTTCTTC.

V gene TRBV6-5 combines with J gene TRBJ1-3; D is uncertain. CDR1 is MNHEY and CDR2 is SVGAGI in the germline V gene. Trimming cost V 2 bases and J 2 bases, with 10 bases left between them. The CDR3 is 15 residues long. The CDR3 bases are TGTGCCAGCAGTTACGGTGTCAGTCCTGGAAACACCATATATTTT. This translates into CASSYGVSPGNTIYF.

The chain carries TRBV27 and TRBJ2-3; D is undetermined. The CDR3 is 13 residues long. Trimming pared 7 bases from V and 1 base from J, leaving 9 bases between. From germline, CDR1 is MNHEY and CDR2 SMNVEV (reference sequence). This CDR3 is CASTSIGTDTQYF. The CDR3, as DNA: TGTGCCAGCACTAGTATAGGCACAGATACGCAGTATTTT.

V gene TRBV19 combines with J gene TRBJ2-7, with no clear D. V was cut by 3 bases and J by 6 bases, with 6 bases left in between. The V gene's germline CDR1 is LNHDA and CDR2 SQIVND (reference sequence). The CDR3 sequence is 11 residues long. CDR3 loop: CASSMRSEQYF. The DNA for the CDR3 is TGTGCCAGTAGTATGAGGTCCGAGCAGTACTTC.

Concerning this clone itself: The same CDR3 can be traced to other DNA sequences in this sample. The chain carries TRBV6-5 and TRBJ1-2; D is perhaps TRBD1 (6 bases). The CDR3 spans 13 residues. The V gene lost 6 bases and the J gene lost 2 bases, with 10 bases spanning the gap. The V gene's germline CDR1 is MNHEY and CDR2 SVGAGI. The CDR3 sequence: CASSPTGNYGYTF. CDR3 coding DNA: TGTGCCAGCAGCCCTACAGGGAACTATGGCTACACCTTC.

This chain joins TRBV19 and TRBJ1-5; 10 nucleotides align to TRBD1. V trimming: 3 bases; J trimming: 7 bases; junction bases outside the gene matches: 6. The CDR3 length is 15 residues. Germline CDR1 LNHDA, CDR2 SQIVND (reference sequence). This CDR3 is CASSIGDRGGQPQHF. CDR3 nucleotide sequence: TGTGCCAGTAGTATCGGGGACAGGGGTGGCCAGCCCCAGCATTTT.

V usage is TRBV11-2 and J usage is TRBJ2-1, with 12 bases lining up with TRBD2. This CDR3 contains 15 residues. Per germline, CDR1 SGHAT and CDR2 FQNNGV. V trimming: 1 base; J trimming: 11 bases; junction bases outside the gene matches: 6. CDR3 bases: TGTGCCAGCAGCTTAGGACTAGCGGGGGCCGCTAAGCAGTTCTTC. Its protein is CASSLGLAGAAKQFF.

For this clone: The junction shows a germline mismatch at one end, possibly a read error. The CDR3 nucleotides read TGTGCCTGGCCGAACTCGGGAGGCTCCCACGAGCAGTACTTC. It is translated as CAWPNSGGSHEQYF. The J gene is TRBJ2-7, the V gene TRBV30, with 7 nucleotides matching TRBD2. CDR3 length: 14 amino acids. Germline loops: CDR1 GTSNPN, CDR2 SVGIG (reference sequence).

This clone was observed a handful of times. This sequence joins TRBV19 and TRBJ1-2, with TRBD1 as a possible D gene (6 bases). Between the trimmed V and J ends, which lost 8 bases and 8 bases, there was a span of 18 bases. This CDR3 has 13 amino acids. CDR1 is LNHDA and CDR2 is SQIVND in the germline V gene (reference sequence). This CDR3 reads CASSPYTGRGYTF. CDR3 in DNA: TGTGCCAGTTCCCCCTACACAGGGCGAGGCTACACCTTC.

The CDR3 spells CASSQAPRDQNYGYTF. The CDR3 DNA is TGCGCCAGCAGCCAGGCCCCCAGGGATCAGAACTATGGCTACACCTTC. V is TRBV4-3 and J is TRBJ1-2; the D gene is possibly TRBD1 (5 bases). The CDR3 is 16 amino acids. The germline V gene encodes CDR1 LGHNA and CDR2 YSLEER. V gave up 3 bases and J gave up 2 bases, with 16 bases separating them.

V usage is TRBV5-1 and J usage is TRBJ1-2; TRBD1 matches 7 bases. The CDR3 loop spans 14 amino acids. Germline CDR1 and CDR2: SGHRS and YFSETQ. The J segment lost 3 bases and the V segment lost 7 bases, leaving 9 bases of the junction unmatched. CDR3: CASATTGIDYGYTF. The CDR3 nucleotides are TGCGCCAGCGCAACGACAGGGATTGACTATGGCTACACCTTC.

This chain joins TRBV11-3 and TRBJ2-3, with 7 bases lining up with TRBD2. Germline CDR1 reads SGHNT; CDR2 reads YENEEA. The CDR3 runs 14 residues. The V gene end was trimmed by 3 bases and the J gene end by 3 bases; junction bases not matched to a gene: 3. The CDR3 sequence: CASSFAGVTDTQYF. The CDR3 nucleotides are TGTGCCAGCAGCTTCGCGGGGGTGACAGATACGCAGTATTTT. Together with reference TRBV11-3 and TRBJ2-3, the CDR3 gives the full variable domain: EAGVVQSPRYKIIEKKQPVAFWCNPISGHNTLYWYLQNLGQGPELLIRYENEEAVDDSQLPKDRFSAERLKGVDSTLKIQPAELGDSAVYLCASSFAGVTDTQYFGPGTRLTVL.

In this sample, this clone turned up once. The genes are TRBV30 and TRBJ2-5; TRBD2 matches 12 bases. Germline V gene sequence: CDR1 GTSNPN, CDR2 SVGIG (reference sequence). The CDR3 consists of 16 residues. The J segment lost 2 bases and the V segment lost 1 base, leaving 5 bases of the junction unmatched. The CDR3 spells CAWSGLAGVGQETQYF. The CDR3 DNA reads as TGTGCCTGGAGTGGACTAGCGGGAGTCGGGCAAGAGACCCAGTACTTC.

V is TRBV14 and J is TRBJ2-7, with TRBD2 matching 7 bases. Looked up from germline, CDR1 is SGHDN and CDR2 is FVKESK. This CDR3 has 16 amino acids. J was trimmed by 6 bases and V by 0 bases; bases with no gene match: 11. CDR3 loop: CASSQEGGFWASEQYF. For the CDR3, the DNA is TGTGCCAGCAGCCAAGAGGGGGGGTTTTGGGCATCCGAGCAGTACTTC.

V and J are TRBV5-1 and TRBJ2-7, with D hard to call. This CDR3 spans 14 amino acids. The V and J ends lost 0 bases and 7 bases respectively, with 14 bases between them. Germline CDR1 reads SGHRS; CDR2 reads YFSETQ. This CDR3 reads CASSLVGAVREQYF. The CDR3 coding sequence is TGCGCCAGCAGCTTGGTTGGAGCTGTGAGGGAGCAGTACTTC. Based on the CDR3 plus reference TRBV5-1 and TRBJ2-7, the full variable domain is KAGVTQTPRYLIKTRGQQVTLSCSPISGHRSVSWYQQTPGQGLQFLFEYFSETQRNKGNFPGRFSGRQFSNSRSEMNVSTLELGDSALYLCASSLVGAVREQYFGPGTRLTVT.

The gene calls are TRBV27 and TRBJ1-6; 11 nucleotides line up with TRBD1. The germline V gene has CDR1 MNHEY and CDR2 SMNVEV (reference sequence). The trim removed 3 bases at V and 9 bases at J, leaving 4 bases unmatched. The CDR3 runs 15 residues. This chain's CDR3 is CASSFFGTGGSPLHF. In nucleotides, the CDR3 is TGTGCCAGCAGTTTTTTCGGGACAGGGGGTTCACCCCTCCACTTT.